Following are 15 T cell receptor beta chains from one sample sequenced in a study of Ad26.COV2.S vaccination and SARS-CoV-2 variants. The treatment is: 19 received Ad26.COV2.S at low or high dose, single or two shots; a few received placebo; per-sample allocation not given. The study sampled participants on day 63 after the first vaccine or placebo injection. Libraries were prepared by immunoSEQ multiplex PCR; TCRdb keeps only in-frame clonotypes and omits some of them. Among roughly 700,000 clones, around 90% were seen once, and the ten largest hold about 1.5%. Material: peripheral blood, obtained in a trial of Ad26.COV2.S vaccine versus placebo. Receptors originate from a person aged 18 to 59 who received the Ad26.COV2.S COVID-19 vaccine or a placebo.

The CDR3 DNA reads as TGTGCCAGCAGAGGGGAGATTGGTTCTGAAGCTTTCTTT. It specifies CASRGEIGSEAFF. The chain joins TRBV6-4 to TRBJ1-1; possibly TRBD1 for D (5 bases). Looked up from germline, CDR1 is MRHNA and CDR2 is SNTAGT. V was cut by 6 bases and J by 6 bases, with 14 bases left in between. This CDR3 contains 13 residues.

V is TRBV7-9 and J is TRBJ1-1, with D possibly TRBD1 on 6 matching bases. In germline, CDR1 is SEHNR, CDR2 FQNEAQ (reference sequence). The germline V and J ends were trimmed by 6 bases and 1 base, with 12 bases remaining between them. This CDR3 region has 14 residues. CDR3 loop: CASRIQGSNTEAFF. As DNA, the CDR3 is TGTGCCAGCAGGATTCAGGGGTCGAACACTGAAGCTTTCTTT.

The chain combines TRBV6-5 with TRBJ2-7; D might be TRBD1 or TRBD2, each matching 5 bases. The CDR3 sequence is 11 residues long. Trimming removed 11 bases at V and 4 bases at J, with 12 bases between. Germline assignment: CDR1 MNHEY and CDR2 SVGAGI. The CDR3 nucleotides read TGTGCCGGGGGACGCGCGTACGAGCAGTACTTC. As protein: CAGGRAYEQYF.

The chain has TRBV6-5 and TRBJ2-5, with 14 bases that match TRBD2. The length of the CDR3 is 14 residues. Germline CDR1 and CDR2: MNHEY and SVGAGI. With V trimmed by 6 bases and J by 8 bases, 5 bases remained unmatched. DNA for the CDR3: TGTGCCAGCAGGGGACTAGCGGGAGAATCCACCCAGTACTTC. The encoded protein is CASRGLAGESTQYF.

The rearrangement joins TRBV5-1 to TRBJ2-7; no definite D call. V lost 4 bases, J lost 4 bases, and 18 bases lay in between. Germline assignment: CDR1 SGHRS and CDR2 YFSETQ. This CDR3 comprises 15 residues. CDR3 sequence: CASSPSELRVYEQYF. DNA for the CDR3: TGCGCCAGCAGCCCATCCGAGTTAAGGGTGTACGAGCAGTACTTC. The complete variable domain, with remaining parts taken from reference TRBV5-1 and TRBJ2-7, reads KAGVTQTPRYLIKTRGQQVTLSCSPISGHRSVSWYQQTPGQGLQFLFEYFSETQRNKGNFPGRFSGRQFSNSRSEMNVSTLELGDSALYLCASSPSELRVYEQYFGPGTRLTVT.

The chain employs TRBV27 and TRBJ2-7; the D gene is possibly TRBD2 (5 bases). CDR1 and CDR2 (germline): MNHEY, SMNVEV (reference sequence). The CDR3 has 12 residues. V was cut by 9 bases and J by 6 bases, with 15 bases left in between. CDR3: CASPPGWPEQYF. The CDR3 DNA is TGTGCCAGTCCCCCGGGGTGGCCCGAGCAGTACTTC.

This chain connects TRBV5-1 to TRBJ2-7; D is ambiguous. This CDR3 contains 12 residues. Trimming shortened V by 4 bases and J by 10 bases, and 15 bases separated the two germline ends. Per germline, CDR1 SGHRS and CDR2 YFSETQ. DNA for the CDR3: TGCGCCAGCAGCGTACGTATCCTATGTCAGTACTTC. Its translation: CASSVRILCQYF.

CDR3 in amino acids: CASSTTGRNYGYTF. In DNA form, the CDR3 reads TGTGCCAGCAGTACCACAGGGAGGAACTATGGCTACACCTTC. The chain employs TRBV27 and TRBJ1-2; possible D gene TRBD1, 6 bases. The CDR3 covers 14 residues. Germline-derived CDR1 and CDR2 are MNHEY and SMNVEV (reference sequence). V was shortened by 5 bases and J by 2 bases, with 12 bases between the two germline ends.

V gene TRBV7-2 combines with J gene TRBJ2-2, with 9 bases lining up with TRBD1. This CDR3 spans 16 amino acids. Germline assignment: CDR1 SGHTA and CDR2 FQGNSA. The junction had 7 bases not matched to a gene; V was cut back by 2 bases and J by 6 bases. The CDR3 protein is CASSLNTGGAAGELFF. The CDR3 DNA sequence: TGTGCCAGCAGCTTAAACACAGGGGGCGCGGCCGGGGAGCTGTTTTTT.

V gene TRBV5-1 combines with J gene TRBJ1-4, with TRBD1 matching over 8 bases. The CDR3 is made up of 15 amino acids. Trimming cost V 4 bases and J 2 bases; bases outside gene matches: 4. CDR1 is SGHRS, CDR2 YFSETQ, per germline. The CDR3 protein is CASSVQGGTNEKLFF. The CDR3, as DNA: TGCGCCAGCAGCGTACAGGGGGGCACTAATGAAAAACTGTTTTTT.

The rearrangement links TRBV7-9 to TRBJ2-2; D gene ambiguous. Germline-derived CDR1 and CDR2 are SEHNR and FQNEAQ (reference sequence). V lost 2 bases to trimming and J lost 7 bases, with 11 bases between them. CDR3 length: 14 amino acids. CDR3 DNA sequence: TGTGCCAGCAGCTTAAGGCTAGTAGGCGGGGAGCTGTTTTTT. As protein: CASSLRLVGGELFF.

This chain uses TRBV19 with TRBJ2-4; the match to TRBD1 covers 7 bases. Germline V gene data show CDR1 as LNHDA and CDR2 as SQIVND (reference sequence). The CDR3 loop spans 14 amino acids. V gave up 4 bases and J gave up 6 bases; unmatched junction bases: 6. As DNA, the CDR3 is TGTGCCAGTAGTAGCAAGACAGGGTTAAACATTCAGTACTTC. Its translation: CASSSKTGLNIQYF. The full variable domain, in which reference TRBV19 and TRBJ2-4 provide the parts outside the CDR3, is DGGITQSPKYLFRKEGQNVTLSCEQNLNHDAMYWYRQDPGQGLRLIYYSQIVNDFQKGDIAEGYSVSREKKESFPLTVTSAQKNPTAFYLCASSSKTGLNIQYFGAGTRLSVL.

The chain recombines TRBV6-5 with TRBJ1-6; TRBD1 aligns across 7 bases. Losses at the gene ends were 2 bases for V and 4 bases for J; bases not matched to a gene: 5. This CDR3 is 16 amino acids long. Germline V gene lookup returns CDR1 MNHEY and CDR2 SVGAGI. CDR3 nucleotide sequence: TGTGCCAGCAGTTACGGGACAGAGTTATATAATTCACCCCTCCACTTT. Encoded protein: CASSYGTELYNSPLHF.

The V call is TRBV2, the J call TRBJ1-5, with D perhaps TRBD1 (6 bases). The germline V gene encodes CDR1 SNHLY and CDR2 FYNNEI. The V end was cut by 8 bases, the J end by 4 bases, with 21 bases between. This CDR3 is 16 amino acids long. The CDR3 is CASHPEGVTWNQPQHF. CDR3 in DNA: TGTGCCAGCCACCCGGAGGGGGTGACCTGGAATCAGCCCCAGCATTTT.

V and J are TRBV2 and TRBJ1-5; D remains unclear. The CDR3 sequence is 13 residues long. Germline-derived CDR1 and CDR2 are SNHLY and FYNNEI. Trimming shortened V by 6 bases and J by 0 bases, and 6 bases separated the two germline ends. CDR3 DNA sequence: TGTGCCAGCAGGTCGGGTAGCAATCAGCCCCAGCATTTT. This encodes CASRSGSNQPQHF.